This section outlines one T cell receptor beta chain sequence together with its context. The data stem from a study of Ad26.COV2.S vaccination and SARS-CoV-2 variants. The assay was immunoSEQ multiplex PCR, and TCRdb's table has in-frame clones only and misses some. The sample lists hundreds of thousands of clones; roughly 84% were seen once. As to treatment: 19 received Ad26.COV2.S at low or high dose, single or two shots; 5 received placebo; per-sample allocation not given. Specimens were obtained on day 63 following the first vaccine or placebo injection. This specimen consisted of peripheral blood, obtained in a trial of Ad26.COV2.S vaccine versus placebo. This TCR was sampled from a person between 18 and 65 years old who received the Ad26.COV2.S COVID-19 vaccine or a placebo.

The CDR3 sequence: CASSWGTGDGGQPQHF. The CDR3 DNA follows: TGTGCCAGCAGCTGGGGGACAGGGGATGGGGGACAGCCCCAGCATTTT. V gene TRBV5-6 combines with J gene TRBJ1-5; 10 bases match TRBD1. This CDR3 has 16 residues. The germline V gene has CDR1 SGHDT and CDR2 YYEEEE. Losses at the gene ends were 3 bases for V and 7 bases for J; bases not matched to a gene: 10.